Listed below are T cell receptor beta chains from one sample, sequenced in a study of identical twins. Each CDR3 protein gets one entry after TCRdb re-called the 5' RACE reads with MiXCR. The repertoire holds hundreds of thousands of distinct CDR3 sequences, with 9.5% as singletons. The same data also went into a second study, on yellow fever vaccine responses in identical twins.

The sample consisted of CD8+ T cells sorted from blood. The receptors derive from a woman between 18 and 29 years old in good health. The CDR3 runs from the conserved cysteine through the conserved F or W. D genes are given only for firm matches. Rows may omit the clone size; those that give it use once, few, many or a size class.

abundance	j_gene	d_gene	v_gene	CDR3nt	CDR3aa
few	TRBJ2-7	TRBD2	TRBV5-1	TGCGCCAGCAGCTTGACACCGGGGACTAGCGGCTACGAGCAGTACTTC	CASSLTPGTSGYEQYF
few	TRBJ2-7	-	TRBV30	TGTGCCTGGAGTCCATCAGGGCTTCCCAACGAGCAGTACTTC	CAWSPSGLPNEQYF
few	TRBJ2-4	TRBD1	TRBV7-8	TGTGCCAGCAGCTTAGCCGGACAGGGGAACATTCAGCACTTC	CASSLAGQGNIQHF
many	TRBJ2-7	-	TRBV5-6	TGTGCCAGCAGCTGGGGGACGGGGGTCCACGAGCAGTACTTC	CASSWGTGVHEQYF
few	TRBJ2-5	TRBD2	TRBV29-1	TGCAGCGTTGACGGGCTAGCGGGTCCTCAGGGGGAGACCCAGTACTTC	CSVDGLAGPQGETQYF
few	TRBJ2-7	-	TRBV3-1	TGTGCCAGCAGCCAAGGCCCCGAGGGGAACGAGCAGTACTTC	CASSQGPEGNEQYF
many	TRBJ2-5	-	TRBV7-2	TGTGCCAGCAGCTTATTAGGAGGACAGCGGGAGACCCAGTACTTC	CASSLLGGQRETQYF
-	TRBJ2-7	-	TRBV5-5	TGTGCCAGCAGCTTGAGTCCAGGGTACGAGCAGTACTTC	CASSLSPGYEQYF
-	TRBJ1-2	-	TRBV7-9	TGTGCCAGCAGCCCCCAAGGGGTGCGCCGACCTGACTATGGCTACACCTTC	CASSPQGVRRPDYGYTF
few	TRBJ2-5	-	TRBV6-4	TGTGCCAGCAGTTCAGAGGACAGACAGACCCAGTACTTC	CASSSEDRQTQYF
once	TRBJ2-3	-	TRBV7-2	TGTGCCAGCAGCTTAGTAGCCGACTACCCGCCAGATACGCAGTATTTT	CASSLVADYPPDTQYF